This T cell receptor beta chain was sequenced during a study of control samples from healthy donors and cancer patients. Trimming cost V 7 bases and J 4 bases, with 16 bases left between them. This CDR3 has 14 amino acids. From germline, CDR1 is LNHDA and CDR2 SQIVND (reference sequence). Method: immunoSEQ multiplex PCR; TCRdb's copy keeps in-frame clones and lacks some. The sample yields approximately 160,000 clones, 75% to 95% seen once. The origin of this receptor is a woman aged 40 to 50 in good health. The rearrangement links TRBV19 to TRBJ1-2; perhaps TRBD1 as D (6 bases). Material for sequencing was blood. In nucleotides, the CDR3 is TGTGCCAGTAATCCTCTCTCAGGGGTCTATGGCTACACCTTC. Its translation is CASNPLSGVYGYTF.